This T cell receptor (beta chain) was profiled in a study of immune evolution from preneoplasia to lung adenocarcinoma. At the level of the study: HLA loss of heterozygosity: over 5.5% AIS, more than 14% MIA, approximately 35% ADC, none AAH. Study results and limitations: Compared with EGFR-mutant or double wild-type lesions, KRAS-mutant nodules were more clonal. Top clone frequencies peaked in normal lung, apparently declining through invasive adenocarcinoma.

Sequencing was performed with immunoSEQ multiplex PCR; in TCRdb, only in-frame clones are kept and a portion is missing. The sample has 6,000 to 6,500 clones, approximately 88% seen once; the top ten hold about 2.7%. Turning to this clone: The antigen remains unidentified.

Each case's diagnosis was confirmed by two pathologists on H&E. CDR3 length: 14 residues. The ends lost 6 bases at V and 3 bases at J; junction bases unmatched: 4. Germline CDR1 is LNHDA and CDR2 is SQIVND (reference sequence). The source is a donor aged 70 or over with lung adenocarcinoma. The chain employs TRBV19 and TRBJ2-3; 9 bases line up with TRBD1. Specimen: FFPE lung adenocarcinoma in situ tissue. This CDR3 is CASRSGTGTDTQYF. The CDR3, as DNA: TGTGCCAGTAGGTCCGGGACAGGGACAGATACGCAGTATTTT.